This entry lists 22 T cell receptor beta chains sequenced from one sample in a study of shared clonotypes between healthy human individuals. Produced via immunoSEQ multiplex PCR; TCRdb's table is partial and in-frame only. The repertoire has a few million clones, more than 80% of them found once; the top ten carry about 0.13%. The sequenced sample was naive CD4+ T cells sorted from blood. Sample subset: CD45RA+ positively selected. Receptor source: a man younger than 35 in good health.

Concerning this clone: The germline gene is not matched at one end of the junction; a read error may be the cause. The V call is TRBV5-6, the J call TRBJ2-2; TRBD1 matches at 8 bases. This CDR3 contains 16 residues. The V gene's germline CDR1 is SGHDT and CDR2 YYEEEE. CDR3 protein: CASSLAGGAKTGELFF. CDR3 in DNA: TGTGCCAGCAGCTTGGCAGGGGGCGCGAAAACCGGGGAGCTGTTTTTT.

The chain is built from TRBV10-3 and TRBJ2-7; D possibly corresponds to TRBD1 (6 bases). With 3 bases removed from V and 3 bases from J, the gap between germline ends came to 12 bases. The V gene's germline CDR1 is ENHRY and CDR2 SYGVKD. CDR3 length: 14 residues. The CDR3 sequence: CAISDQGRFYEQYF. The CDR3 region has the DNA TGTGCCATCAGTGATCAGGGGCGCTTCTACGAGCAGTACTTC.

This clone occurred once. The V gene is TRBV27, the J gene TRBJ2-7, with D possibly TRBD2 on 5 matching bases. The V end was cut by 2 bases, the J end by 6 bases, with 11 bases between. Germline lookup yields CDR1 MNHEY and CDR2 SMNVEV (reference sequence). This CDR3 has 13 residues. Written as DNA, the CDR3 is TGTGCCAGCAGTTTAACCGGGATCGGCGAGCAGTACTTC. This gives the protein CASSLTGIGEQYF.

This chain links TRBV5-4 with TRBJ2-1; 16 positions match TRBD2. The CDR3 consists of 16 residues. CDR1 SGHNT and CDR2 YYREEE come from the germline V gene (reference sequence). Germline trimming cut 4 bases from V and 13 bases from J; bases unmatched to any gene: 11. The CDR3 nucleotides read TGTGCCAGCAGCCTGGGCGGGACTAGCGGGAGGGGGATCCAGTTCTTC. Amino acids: CASSLGGTSGRGIQFF.

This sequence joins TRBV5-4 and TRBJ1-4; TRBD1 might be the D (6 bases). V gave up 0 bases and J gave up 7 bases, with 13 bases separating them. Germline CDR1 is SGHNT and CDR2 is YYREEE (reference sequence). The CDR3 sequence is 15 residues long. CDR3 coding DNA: TGTGCCAGCAGCTTGGGCTCGTCAGGGGTTGAAAAACTGTTTTTT. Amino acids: CASSLGSSGVEKLFF.

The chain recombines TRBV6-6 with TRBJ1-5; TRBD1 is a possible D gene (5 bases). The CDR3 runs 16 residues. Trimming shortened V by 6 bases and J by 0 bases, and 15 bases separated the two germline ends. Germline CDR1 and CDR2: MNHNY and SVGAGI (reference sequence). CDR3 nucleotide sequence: TGTGCCAGCAGCCCCGGGGGGGGACCTAGCAATCAGCCCCAGCATTTT. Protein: CASSPGGGPSNQPQHF.

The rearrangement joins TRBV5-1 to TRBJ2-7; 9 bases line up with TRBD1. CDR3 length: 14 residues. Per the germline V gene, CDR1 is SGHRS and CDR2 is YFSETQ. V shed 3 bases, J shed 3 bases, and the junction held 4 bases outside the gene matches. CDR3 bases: TGCGCCAGCAGCTCCGGGACAGGGCTCTACGAGCAGTACTTC. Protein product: CASSSGTGLYEQYF.

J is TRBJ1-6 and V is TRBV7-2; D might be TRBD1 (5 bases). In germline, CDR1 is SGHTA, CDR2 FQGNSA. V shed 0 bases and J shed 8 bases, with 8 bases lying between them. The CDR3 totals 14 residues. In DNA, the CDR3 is TGTGCCAGCAGCTTAGCGCGGGACGATTCACCCCTCCACTTT. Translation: CASSLARDDSPLHF.

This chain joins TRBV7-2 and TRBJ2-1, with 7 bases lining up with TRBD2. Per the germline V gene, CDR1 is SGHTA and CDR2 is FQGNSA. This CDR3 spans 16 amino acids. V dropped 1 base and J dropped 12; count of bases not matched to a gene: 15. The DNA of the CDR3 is TGTGCCAGCAGCTTAGGAGCAGCGGGGTTATCCGGCGGGCAGTTCTTC. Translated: CASSLGAAGLSGGQFF. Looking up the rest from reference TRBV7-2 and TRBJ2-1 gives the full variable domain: GAGVSQSPSNKVTEKGKDVELRCDPISGHTALYWYRQSLGQGLEFLIYFQGNSAPDKSGLPSDRFSAERTGGSVSTLTIQRTQQEDSAVYLCASSLGAAGLSGGQFFGPGTRLTVL.

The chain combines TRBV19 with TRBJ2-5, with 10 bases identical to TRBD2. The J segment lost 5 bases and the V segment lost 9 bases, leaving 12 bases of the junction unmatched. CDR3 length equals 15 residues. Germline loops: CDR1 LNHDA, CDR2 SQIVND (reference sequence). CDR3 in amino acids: CASALILAGVETQYF. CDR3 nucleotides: TGTGCCAGCGCCTTGATCCTAGCGGGAGTTGAGACCCAGTACTTC.

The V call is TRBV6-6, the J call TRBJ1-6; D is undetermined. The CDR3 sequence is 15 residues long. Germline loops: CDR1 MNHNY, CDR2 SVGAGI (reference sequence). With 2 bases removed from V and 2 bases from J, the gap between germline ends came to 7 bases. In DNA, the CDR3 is TGTGCCAGCAGTTACGCCTTGACCTATAATTCACCCCTCCACTTT. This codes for CASSYALTYNSPLHF.

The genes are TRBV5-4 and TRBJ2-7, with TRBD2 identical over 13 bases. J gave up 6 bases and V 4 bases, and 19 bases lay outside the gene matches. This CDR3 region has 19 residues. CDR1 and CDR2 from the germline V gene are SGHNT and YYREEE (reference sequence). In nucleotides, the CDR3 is TGTGCCAGCAGCCCCCGGGGGGGTGGACTAGCGGGAGTATTGGGCGAGCAGTACTTC. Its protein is CASSPRGGGLAGVLGEQYF.

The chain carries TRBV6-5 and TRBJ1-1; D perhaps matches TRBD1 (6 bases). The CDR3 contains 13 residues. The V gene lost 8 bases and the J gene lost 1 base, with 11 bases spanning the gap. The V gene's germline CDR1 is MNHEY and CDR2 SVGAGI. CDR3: CASQKQGNTEAFF. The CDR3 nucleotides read TGTGCCAGCCAAAAACAGGGGAACACTGAAGCTTTCTTT.

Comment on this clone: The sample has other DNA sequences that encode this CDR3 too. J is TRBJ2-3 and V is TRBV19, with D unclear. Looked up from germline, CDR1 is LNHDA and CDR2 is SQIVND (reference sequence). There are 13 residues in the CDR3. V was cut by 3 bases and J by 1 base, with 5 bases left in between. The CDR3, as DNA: TGTGCCAGTAGTATCGCTGGCACAGATACGCAGTATTTT. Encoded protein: CASSIAGTDTQYF.

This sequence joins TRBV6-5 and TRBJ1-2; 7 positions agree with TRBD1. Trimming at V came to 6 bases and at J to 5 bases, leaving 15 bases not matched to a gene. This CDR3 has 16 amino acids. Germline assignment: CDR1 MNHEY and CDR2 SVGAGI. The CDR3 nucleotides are TGTGCCAGCAGGTACCAATGGGACAGCGGATCTTATGGCTACACCTTC. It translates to CASRYQWDSGSYGYTF.

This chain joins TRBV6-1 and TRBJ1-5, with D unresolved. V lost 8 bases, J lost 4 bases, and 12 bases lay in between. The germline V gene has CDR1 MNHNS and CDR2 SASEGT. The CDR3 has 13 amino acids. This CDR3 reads CASGSQMNQPQHF. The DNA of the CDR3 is TGTGCCAGCGGATCACAGATGAATCAGCCCCAGCATTTT.

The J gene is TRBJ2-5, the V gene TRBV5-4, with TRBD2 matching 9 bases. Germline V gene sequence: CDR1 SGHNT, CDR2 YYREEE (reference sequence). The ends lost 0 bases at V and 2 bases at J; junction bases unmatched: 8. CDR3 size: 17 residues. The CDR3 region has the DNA TGTGCCAGCAGCTTGGCCGGAGTAGCGGGGGAGCAAGAGACCCAGTACTTC. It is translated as CASSLAGVAGEQETQYF. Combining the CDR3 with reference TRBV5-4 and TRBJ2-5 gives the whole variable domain ETGVTQSPTHLIKTRGQQVTLRCSSQSGHNTVSWYQQALGQGPQFIFQYYREEENGRGNFPPRFSGLQFPNYSSELNVNALELDDSALYLCASSLAGVAGEQETQYFGPGTRLLVL.

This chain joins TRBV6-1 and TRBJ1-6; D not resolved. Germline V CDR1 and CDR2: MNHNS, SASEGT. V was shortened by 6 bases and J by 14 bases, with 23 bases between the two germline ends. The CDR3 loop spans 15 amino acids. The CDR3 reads CASSLPAPTSRTLHF. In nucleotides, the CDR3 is TGTGCCAGCAGCCTACCGGCCCCAACGTCACGGACCCTCCACTTT.

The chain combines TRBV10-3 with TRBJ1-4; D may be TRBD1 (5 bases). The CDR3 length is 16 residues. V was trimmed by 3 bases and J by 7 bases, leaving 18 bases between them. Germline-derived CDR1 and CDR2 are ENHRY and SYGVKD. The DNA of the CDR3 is TGTGCCATCAGTGACCTTTTTGGGGGACCGGGTGAAAAACTGTTTTTT. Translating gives CAISDLFGGPGEKLFF.

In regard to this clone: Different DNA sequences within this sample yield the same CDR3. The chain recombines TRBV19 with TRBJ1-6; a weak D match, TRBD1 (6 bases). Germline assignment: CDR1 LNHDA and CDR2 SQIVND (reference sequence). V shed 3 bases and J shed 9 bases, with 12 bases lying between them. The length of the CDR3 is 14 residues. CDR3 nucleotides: TGTGCCAGTAGTATTTCAGGGGTGGGTTCACCCCTCCACTTT. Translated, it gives CASSISGVGSPLHF.

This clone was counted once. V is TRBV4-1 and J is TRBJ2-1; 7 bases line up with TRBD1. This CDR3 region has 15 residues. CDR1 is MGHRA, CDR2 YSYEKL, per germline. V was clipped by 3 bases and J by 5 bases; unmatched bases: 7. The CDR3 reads CASSHNDRENNEQFF. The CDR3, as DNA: TGCGCCAGCAGCCACAATGACAGGGAGAACAATGAGCAGTTCTTC.

The CDR3 sequence is CASSATGTPNEKLFF. The CDR3 DNA reads as TGTGCCAGCAGTGCGACGGGAACCCCTAATGAAAAACTGTTTTTT. The chain employs TRBV6-1 and TRBJ1-4, with no clear D. CDR3 size: 15 residues. Germline V CDR1 and CDR2: MNHNS, SASEGT. V was pared by 4 bases and J by 3 bases, with 12 bases between.